The next 27 T cell receptor beta chains were all read from a single sample in a study of vaccination and CD4 T cells after COVID-19. Their cognate antigens are unknown. Treatment specified: roughly 11-day PBMC culture with coronavirus spike peptide pools or control peptides (ViraFEST assay). Sequence data for DNA of cultured CD4+ T cells were generated by the Oncomine TCR Beta short-read assay. TCRdb reprocessed the PCR reads with MiXCR, giving one entry per CDR3 protein. The sample has under 25,000 distinct CDR3 sequences, roughly 29% seen once. The sequenced sample was cultured CD4+ T cells from blood. Source of these receptors: a human donor with COVID-19.

The chain links TRBV6-5 to TRBJ2-3; D perhaps matches TRBD2 (5 bases). The length of the CDR3 is 16 residues. Trimming took 2 bases from V and 1 from J, leaving 13 bases between them. The germline V gene encodes CDR1 MNHEY and CDR2 SVGAGI. The CDR3 DNA is TGTGCCAGCAGTTACCGTCTCTTTAGCGGCACAGATACGCAGTATTTT. Protein product: CASSYRLFSGTDTQYF.

This clonotype was counted a few times. The rearrangement uses TRBV6-1 and TRBJ1-5, with TRBD1 as a possible D gene (6 bases). CDR1 is MNHNS and CDR2 is SASEGT in the germline V gene. The ends were cut back, 4 bases at V and 6 bases at J, with 13 bases in the middle. The CDR3 covers 14 residues. CDR3 region: CASSVGGVGQPQHF. The CDR3 bases are TGTGCCAGCAGTGTTGGGGGCGTCGGTCAGCCCCAGCATTTT.

The rearrangement links TRBV11-3 to TRBJ2-7; D is possibly TRBD1 (6 bases). This CDR3 region has 15 residues. Germline V gene sequence: CDR1 SGHNT, CDR2 YENEEA. With 2 bases removed from V and 3 bases from J, the gap between germline ends came to 14 bases. CDR3 sequence: CASSLRDISIYEQYF. CDR3 DNA sequence: TGTGCCAGCAGCTTACGGGACATTTCCATCTACGAGCAGTACTTC.

The rearrangement uses TRBV7-9 and TRBJ2-5; 7 bases align to TRBD1. V shed 6 bases and J 4 bases; nucleotides not matched to a gene: 11. The length of the CDR3 is 15 residues. Germline lookup yields CDR1 SEHNR and CDR2 FQNEAQ (reference sequence). CDR3 amino acids: CASRKGGIKGETQYF. CDR3 DNA: TGTGCCAGCAGAAAAGGGGGCATTAAGGGAGAGACCCAGTACTTC.

This clonotype was picked up a small number of times. The V gene is TRBV19, the J gene TRBJ2-1, with TRBD2 as a possible D gene (5 bases). Trimming shortened V by 10 bases and J by 6 bases, and 10 bases separated the two germline ends. Germline V CDR1 and CDR2: LNHDA, SQIVND (reference sequence). The CDR3 totals 11 residues. In DNA, the CDR3 is TGTGCCACGGGGAACTTCAATGAGCAGTTCTTC. Amino acid sequence: CATGNFNEQFF.

This chain joins TRBV6-5 and TRBJ1-2, with a weak D call TRBD1 (5 bases). Germline V gives CDR1 MNHEY, CDR2 SVGAGI. V lost 0 bases and J lost 8, with 10 bases in between. The CDR3 totals 13 residues. The CDR3 region has the DNA TGTGCCAGCAGTTACTCAGGAGGGGTAGGCTACACCTTC. Protein: CASSYSGGVGYTF.

This clonotype showed up just a few times. This chain links TRBV6-1 with TRBJ1-4; TRBD1 is a possible D gene (5 bases). Looked up from germline, CDR1 is MNHNS and CDR2 is SASEGT. V shed 6 bases and J shed 11 bases, with 13 bases lying between them. CDR3 length equals 12 residues. As DNA, the CDR3 is TGTGCCAGCAGGGGGTATAGGGACAAACTGTTTTTT. This translates into CASRGYRDKLFF.

The chain is built from TRBV6-1 and TRBJ1-4; tentatively, D is TRBD1 (5 bases). The CDR3 spans 14 residues. Germline V gives CDR1 MNHNS, CDR2 SASEGT. Trimming cost V 6 bases and J 5 bases, with 13 bases left between them. The CDR3 region has the DNA TGTGCCAGCAGGGAGGACACCAACAATGAAAAACTGTTTTTT. This codes for CASREDTNNEKLFF.

The rearrangement joins TRBV19 to TRBJ1-5; the D is unclear. Looked up from germline, CDR1 is LNHDA and CDR2 is SQIVND (reference sequence). Trimming removed 8 bases at V and 11 bases at J, with 25 bases between. This CDR3 is built from 15 residues. CDR3 sequence (DNA): TGTGCCAGTTGTGGATTGGGAGAGCGGGATCGGACCCAGCATTTT. Translation: CASCGLGERDRTQHF.

The chain links TRBV6-1 to TRBJ1-1; D not certain. Germline assignment: CDR1 MNHNS and CDR2 SASEGT. The CDR3 loop spans 11 amino acids. Trimming pared 4 bases from V and 4 bases from J, leaving 4 bases between. DNA of the CDR3: TGTGCCAGCAGTGTTGGCACTGAAGCTTTCTTT. Encoded protein: CASSVGTEAFF.

The chain joins TRBV2 to TRBJ2-2, with D possibly being TRBD1 (7 bases). V lost 4 bases, J lost 7 bases, and 13 bases lay in between. Germline V gene sequence: CDR1 SNHLY, CDR2 FYNNEI. The CDR3 has 14 residues. Written as DNA, the CDR3 is TGTGCCAGCAGTGGCAGGGGGGCGGACGGGGAGCTGTTTTTT. This encodes CASSGRGADGELFF.

The rearrangement joins TRBV2 to TRBJ2-2, with 10 bases aligning to TRBD2. This CDR3 region has 17 residues. CDR1 SNHLY and CDR2 FYNNEI come from the germline V gene. The V and J ends lost 4 bases and 4 bases, in that order; junction bases with no gene match: 9. Here the CDR3 reads CASSADSGGPSTGELFF. The CDR3 DNA reads as TGTGCCAGCAGTGCAGATAGCGGGGGGCCGAGCACCGGGGAGCTGTTTTTT.

This clonotype was picked up a small number of times. The chain couples TRBV6-5 to TRBJ2-7; D may correspond to TRBD1 or TRBD2 (6 bases each). Germline lookup yields CDR1 MNHEY and CDR2 SVGAGI. Trimming removed 2 bases at V and 2 bases at J, with 10 bases between. This CDR3 is 14 amino acids long. CDR3 region: CASSYVGGPYEQYF. The CDR3 DNA is TGTGCCAGCAGTTACGTAGGGGGGCCCTACGAGCAGTACTTC.

This clonotype was detected a few times. The V and J genes are TRBV20-1 and TRBJ2-2, with D possibly being TRBD1 (6 bases). Trimming left V 1 base short and J 5 bases short, with 11 bases between. Looked up from germline, CDR1 is DFQATT and CDR2 is SNEGSKA (reference sequence). CDR3 length: 14 amino acids. CDR3 DNA sequence: TGCAGTGCTAGAGTAACAGGGTTAACCGGGGAGCTGTTTTTT. As protein: CSARVTGLTGELFF.

The V gene is TRBV7-2, the J gene TRBJ2-3, with TRBD2 matching 7 bases. CDR3 length equals 15 residues. J gave up 3 bases and V 7 bases, and 10 bases lay outside the gene matches. Germline CDR1 and CDR2: SGHTA and FQGNSA. The CDR3 DNA reads as TGTGCCAGCACCCAAGATTCGGGGGGTACAGATACGCAGTATTTT. Translating gives CASTQDSGGTDTQYF. Variable domain in full (rest from reference TRBV7-2 and TRBJ2-3): GAGVSQSPSNKVTEKGKDVELRCDPISGHTALYWYRQSLGQGLEFLIYFQGNSAPDKSGLPSDRFSAERTGGSVSTLTIQRTQQEDSAVYLCASTQDSGGTDTQYFGPGTRLTVL.

The chain links TRBV2 to TRBJ2-7; D tentatively reads TRBD1 or TRBD2 (5 bases each). Germline assignment: CDR1 SNHLY and CDR2 FYNNEI. The CDR3 runs 12 residues. V was clipped by 7 bases and J by 0 bases, with 7 bases between them. The CDR3 here is CASTGTSYEQYF. In DNA, the CDR3 is TGTGCCAGCACCGGGACCTCCTACGAGCAGTACTTC. Filled out from reference TRBV2 and TRBJ2-7, the complete variable domain reads EPEVTQTPSHQVTQMGQEVILRCVPISNHLYFYWYRQILGQKVEFLVSFYNNEISEKSEIFDDQFSVERPDGSNFTLKIRSTKLEDSAMYFCASTGTSYEQYFGPGTRLTVT.

CDR3 region: CASRLYEQYF. CDR3 DNA sequence: TGTGCCAGCAGACTCTACGAGCAGTACTTC. The genes are TRBV2 and TRBJ2-7; D ambiguous. Per the germline V gene, CDR1 is SNHLY and CDR2 is FYNNEI. This CDR3 contains 10 residues. Trimming took 6 bases from V and 3 from J, leaving 3 bases between them.

This clonotype was picked up a small number of times. The chain recombines TRBV5-1 with TRBJ1-1; D might be TRBD1 (6 bases). Germline CDR1 reads SGHRS; CDR2 reads YFSETQ. Between the trimmed V and J ends, which lost 4 bases and 1 base, there was a span of 14 bases. CDR3 length: 15 amino acids. For the CDR3, the DNA is TGCGCCAGCAGCCAGACCGGGACAACGAACACTGAAGCTTTCTTT. Translation gives CASSQTGTTNTEAFF. The full variable domain, with the rest looked up from reference TRBV5-1 and TRBJ1-1, is KAGVTQTPRYLIKTRGQQVTLSCSPISGHRSVSWYQQTPGQGLQFLFEYFSETQRNKGNFPGRFSGRQFSNSRSEMNVSTLELGDSALYLCASSQTGTTNTEAFFGQGTRLTVV.

This clonotype is labeled medium-sized. The J gene is TRBJ1-5, the V gene TRBV6-2 or TRBV6-3, with a tentative D call TRBD1 (6 bases). CDR1 is MNHEY, CDR2 SVGEGT, per germline. The CDR3 covers 14 residues. The V end was cut by 10 bases, the J end by 1 base, with 14 bases between. The CDR3 spells CATRRDNSNQPQHF. DNA for the CDR3: TGTGCCACCCGAAGGGACAACAGCAATCAGCCCCAGCATTTT.

V is TRBV11-2 and J is TRBJ2-6, with unresolved D. Looked up from germline, CDR1 is SGHAT and CDR2 is FQNNGV. V lost 5 bases and J lost 4, with 9 bases in between. The CDR3 runs 14 residues. The CDR3 DNA sequence: TGTGCCAGCAGCCGATTAGTCGGGGCCAACGTCCTGACTTTC. Amino acids: CASSRLVGANVLTF.

This clonotype was counted between two and nine times. The rearrangement uses TRBV30 and TRBJ1-2; 8 bases are a match to TRBD1. CDR3 length equals 14 residues. V dropped 5 bases and J dropped 8; count of bases not matched to a gene: 13. Per germline, CDR1 GTSNPN and CDR2 SVGIG (reference sequence). CDR3 sequence reads: CAWGGDRPEEGYTF. The CDR3 nucleotides read TGTGCCTGGGGTGGGGACAGGCCCGAGGAGGGCTACACCTTC.

This sequence joins TRBV12-3 or TRBV12-4 and TRBJ1-2; the D is unclear. The CDR3 is made up of 11 amino acids. Trimming removed 3 bases at V and 8 bases at J, with 7 bases between. The CDR3 nucleotides read TGTGCCAGCAGTTTTGTAGGAGGCTACACCTTC. As protein: CASSFVGGYTF.

The V call is TRBV27, the J call TRBJ1-2; D perhaps matches TRBD1 (5 bases). Germline CDR1 MNHEY, CDR2 SMNVEV (reference sequence). There are 15 residues in the CDR3. V shed 2 bases and J shed 3 bases, with 13 bases lying between them. CDR3 region: CASSLMGDPYYGYTF. CDR3 DNA: TGTGCCAGCAGTTTAATGGGGGACCCGTACTATGGCTACACCTTC.

The table lists this clonotype with a few counts. The rearrangement links TRBV6-5 to TRBJ2-1; 11 bases agree with TRBD2. V trimming: 4 bases; J trimming: 0 bases; junction bases outside the gene matches: 5. The CDR3 is 17 residues long. In germline, CDR1 is MNHEY, CDR2 SVGAGI. The CDR3 here is CASSSSGGLSSYNEQFF. The CDR3 DNA follows: TGTGCCAGCAGTTCTAGCGGGGGGCTAAGCTCCTACAATGAGCAGTTCTTC.

The CDR3 protein is CAWSVPKRRAGAQYF. CDR3 nucleotide sequence: TGTGCCTGGAGTGTACCAAAGCGTAGGGCGGGGGCGCAGTATTTT. The chain combines TRBV30 with TRBJ2-3; the match to TRBD2 covers 7 bases. Germline assignment: CDR1 GTSNPN and CDR2 SVGIG (reference sequence). The ends lost 0 bases at V and 10 bases at J; junction bases unmatched: 13. This CDR3 spans 15 amino acids.

This clonotype was observed a handful of times. This chain links TRBV19 with TRBJ2-3; D is possibly TRBD2 (5 bases). The germline V gene encodes CDR1 LNHDA and CDR2 SQIVND (reference sequence). The V end was cut by 5 bases, the J end by 1 base, with 10 bases between. CDR3 size: 14 residues. The chain's CDR3 is CASSQERRTDTQYF. The CDR3 DNA follows: TGTGCCAGTAGTCAGGAGCGGCGCACAGATACGCAGTATTTT.

This clonotype has only a few counts. This chain joins TRBV11-3 and TRBJ2-3, with D possibly matching TRBD1 (5 bases). The germline V gene encodes CDR1 SGHNT and CDR2 YENEEA. CDR3 length: 15 residues. Trimming took off 1 base at V and 2 bases at J, with 10 bases between the two ends. This CDR3 reads CASSLVGAPTDTQYF. Written as DNA, the CDR3 is TGTGCCAGCAGCTTAGTAGGGGCCCCCACAGATACGCAGTATTTT.